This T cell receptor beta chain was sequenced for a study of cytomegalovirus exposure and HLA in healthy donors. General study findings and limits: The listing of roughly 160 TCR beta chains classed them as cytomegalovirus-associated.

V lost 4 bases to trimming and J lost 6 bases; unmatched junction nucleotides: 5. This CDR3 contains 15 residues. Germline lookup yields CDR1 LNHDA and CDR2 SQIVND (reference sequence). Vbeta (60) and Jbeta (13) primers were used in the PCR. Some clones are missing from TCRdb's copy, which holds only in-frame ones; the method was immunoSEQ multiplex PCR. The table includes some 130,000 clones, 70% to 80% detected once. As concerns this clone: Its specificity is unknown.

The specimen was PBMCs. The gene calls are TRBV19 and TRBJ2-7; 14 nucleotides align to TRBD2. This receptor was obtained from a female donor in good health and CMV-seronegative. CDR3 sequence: CASSTRTSGRSEQYF. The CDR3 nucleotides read TGTGCCAGTAGTACAAGGACTAGCGGGAGGTCCGAGCAGTACTTC.